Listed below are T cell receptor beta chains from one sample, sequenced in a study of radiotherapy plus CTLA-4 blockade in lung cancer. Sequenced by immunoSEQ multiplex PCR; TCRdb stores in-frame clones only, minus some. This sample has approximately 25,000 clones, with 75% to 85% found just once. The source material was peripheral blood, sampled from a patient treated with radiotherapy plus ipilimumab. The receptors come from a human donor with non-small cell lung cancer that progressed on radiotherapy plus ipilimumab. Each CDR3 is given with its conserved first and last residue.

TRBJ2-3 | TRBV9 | CASSGRRSTDTQYF
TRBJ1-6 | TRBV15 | CATSRDVLGNSPLHF
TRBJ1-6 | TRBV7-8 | CASSLGSGVNSPLHF
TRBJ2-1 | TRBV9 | CASSVSGGQDSPYNEQFF
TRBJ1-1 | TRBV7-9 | CASSSLQGGHTEAFF
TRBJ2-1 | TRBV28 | CASSLNRVYEQFF
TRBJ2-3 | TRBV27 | CASSFEPSHSGKTDTQYF
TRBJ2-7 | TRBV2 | CASSRTDFYEQYF
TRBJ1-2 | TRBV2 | CASSDWTGGNYGYTF
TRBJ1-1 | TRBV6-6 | CASTQKGGGTEAFF
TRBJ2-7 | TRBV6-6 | CASSYSANEQYF
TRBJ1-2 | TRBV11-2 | CASSGTGTYGYTF
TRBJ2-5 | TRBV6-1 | CASSEPLAHETQYF
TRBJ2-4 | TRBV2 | CASRGPRQAKNIQYF
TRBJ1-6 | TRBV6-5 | CASRPGYNSPLHF